The 9 T cell receptor beta chains below come from one sample, sequenced in a study of blood T cell repertoires in COVID-19. The table came from immunoSEQ multiplex PCR; TCRdb's copy has only in-frame clones and leaves some out. The sample yields tens of thousands of clones, approximately 89% seen once. The sample comprised peripheral blood. These receptors were taken from a woman aged 80 or over with acute or convalescent COVID-19.

J is TRBJ2-7 and V is TRBV27, with TRBD1 matching 10 bases. The V gene end was trimmed by 7 bases and the J gene end by 7 bases; junction bases not matched to a gene: 28. The germline CDR1 and CDR2 sequences are MNHEY and SMNVEV (reference sequence). The CDR3 totals 20 residues. CDR3 loop: CASITSDRGQGPPRLIEQYF. Written as DNA, the CDR3 is TGTGCCAGCATCACCTCCGACAGGGGGCAAGGTCCCCCCAGACTTATAGAGCAGTACTTC.

Here the CDR3 DNA reads TGTGCCAGCAGTCGTACTACTAGCACAGATACGCAGTATTTT. This codes for CASSRTTSTDTQYF. The chain carries TRBV11-3 and TRBJ2-3; D remains unclear. Deletions cut 6 bases from V and 0 bases from J, with 10 bases between. The CDR3 totals 14 residues. CDR1 is SGHNT, CDR2 YENEEA, per germline.

The chain carries TRBV9 and TRBJ2-5; weak D call: TRBD2 (5 bases). V was shortened by 2 bases and J by 4 bases, with 15 bases between the two germline ends. Germline CDR1 and CDR2: SGDLS and YYNGEE. The CDR3 extends over 15 amino acids. The CDR3 sequence is CASSVAGRALETQYF. Written as DNA, the CDR3 is TGTGCCAGCAGCGTGGCGGGCCGGGCCCTAGAGACCCAGTACTTC.

V gene TRBV15 combines with J gene TRBJ2-2, with D maybe TRBD2 (6 bases). The CDR3 loop spans 15 amino acids. V lost 5 bases, J lost 7 bases, and 17 bases lay in between. The germline CDR1 and CDR2 sequences are LNHNV and YYDKDF (reference sequence). CDR3 DNA sequence: TGTGCCACCAGCCGCAAGGGAGTCGGGGGCGGGGAGCTGTTTTTT. Residues: CATSRKGVGGGELFF.

This sequence joins TRBV18 and TRBJ1-2; 9 bases are a match to TRBD1. Germline V gene sequence: CDR1 KGHSH, CDR2 LQKENI. The CDR3 contains 17 residues. J was trimmed by 0 bases and V by 3 bases; bases with no gene match: 8. CDR3 sequence (DNA): TGTGCCAGCTCACCGGGACAGGGAAGTAATGCTAACTATGGCTACACCTTC. Translated: CASSPGQGSNANYGYTF. Drawing the rest from reference TRBV18 and TRBJ1-2, the complete variable domain is NAGVMQNPRHLVRRRGQEARLRCSPMKGHSHVYWYRQLPEEGLKFMVYLQKENIIDESGMPKERFSAEFPKEGPSILRIQQVVRGDSAAYFCASSPGQGSNANYGYTFGSGTRLTVV.

This chain uses TRBV6-6 with TRBJ1-1; D not resolved. Between the trimmed V and J ends, which lost 4 bases and 3 bases, there was a span of 15 bases. Germline V gives CDR1 MNHNY, CDR2 SVGAGI (reference sequence). This CDR3 comprises 15 residues. The CDR3 DNA sequence: TGTGCCAGCAGTTGGAGGAGGATATCGGACACTGAAGCTTTCTTT. Translating gives CASSWRRISDTEAFF.

The rearrangement joins TRBV19 to TRBJ2-2; D is perhaps TRBD1 (6 bases). In germline, CDR1 is LNHDA, CDR2 SQIVND (reference sequence). V lost 4 bases, J lost 7 bases, and 16 bases lay in between. The CDR3 runs to 15 residues. CDR3 coding DNA: TGTGCCAGTAGTAGTCACGGACAGTTGGGCGGGGAGCTGTTTTTT. Protein sequence: CASSSHGQLGGELFF.

This clone was picked up a small number of times. The genes are TRBV19 and TRBJ2-5; D is perhaps TRBD2 (6 bases). This CDR3 is 14 amino acids long. Germline CDR1 and CDR2: LNHDA and SQIVND (reference sequence). V lost 5 bases to trimming and J lost 0 bases, with 10 bases between them. The chain's CDR3 is CASSARGYQETQYF. The CDR3 coding sequence is TGTGCCAGTAGTGCGCGGGGATACCAAGAGACCCAGTACTTC.

The V call is TRBV5-8, the J call TRBJ1-1; TRBD1 aligns across 8 bases. The CDR3 runs 15 residues. Trimming took 4 bases from V and 6 from J; bases not matched to a gene: 11. Germline CDR1 is SGHTS and CDR2 is YDEGEE. The CDR3 DNA reads as TGTGCCAGCAGCGTACGACAGGGGCGCCACGCTGAAGCTTTCTTT. It is translated as CASSVRQGRHAEAFF.